These 23 T cell receptor beta chains came from one sample sequenced in a study of OX40 agonist ivuxolimab in advanced cancers. Assay: immunoSEQ multiplex PCR; the TCRdb copy retains only in-frame clones and omits some. The sample has about 25,000 clones, 80% to 90% seen once. The source material was CD4+ or CD8+ T cells sorted from blood, sampled in a trial of the OX40 agonist ivuxolimab. These receptor sequences come from an adult with an advanced solid tumor such as melanoma, head and neck, liver or kidney cancer.

The chain links TRBV7-6 to TRBJ1-1; the D gene is possibly TRBD1 (5 bases). In germline, CDR1 is SGHVS, CDR2 FNYEAQ. Deletions cut 1 base from V and 0 bases from J, with 6 bases between. CDR3 length: 14 residues. In nucleotides, the CDR3 is TGTGCCAGCAGCTTAGGGGGGGTGAACACTGAAGCTTTCTTT. The encoded protein is CASSLGGVNTEAFF.

The chain couples TRBV28 to TRBJ2-7; D is uncertain. Germline CDR1 MDHEN, CDR2 SYDVKM. V lost 5 bases, J lost 5 bases, and 10 bases lay in between. This CDR3 contains 12 residues. Here the CDR3 reads CASSTLVDEQYF. In DNA, the CDR3 is TGTGCCAGCAGTACTCTGGTGGACGAGCAGTACTTC. The full variable domain, in which reference TRBV28 and TRBJ2-7 provide the parts outside the CDR3, is DVKVTQSSRYLVKRTGEKVFLECVQDMDHENMFWYRQDPGLGLRLIYFSYDVKMKEKGDIPEGYSVSREKKERFSLILESASTNQTSMYLCASSTLVDEQYFGPGTRLTVT.

The V and J genes are TRBV7-9 and TRBJ2-5; 7 bases map to TRBD2. Judging by the DNA end, TRBJ2-7 fits better; the J call may be wrong. This CDR3 contains 13 residues. Germline CDR1 is SEHNR and CDR2 is FQNEAQ (reference sequence). CDR3 nucleotides: TGTGCCAGCAGAACCGGGGAGGGCTACGAGCAGTACTTC. This translates into CASRTGEGYEQYF.

The chain combines TRBV4-3 with TRBJ2-7; 7 nucleotides line up with TRBD1. The junction had 4 bases not matched to a gene; V was cut back by 1 base and J by 1 base. Germline assignment: CDR1 LGHNA and CDR2 YSLEER. The CDR3 runs to 15 residues. CDR3 sequence reads: CASSQGRGISYEQYF. As DNA, the CDR3 is TGCGCCAGCAGCCAAGGCAGGGGGATTTCCTACGAGCAGTACTTC.

This clone was seen only once. The chain employs TRBV27 and TRBJ2-7; D assignment may be TRBD1 or TRBD2 (6 bases each). CDR1 MNHEY and CDR2 SMNVEV come from the germline V gene (reference sequence). The CDR3 consists of 14 residues. Deletions cut 5 bases from V and 3 bases from J, with 14 bases between. CDR3 in DNA: TGTGCCAGCAGTCCGGGGGCGTGGGGCTACGAGCAGTACTTC. This sequence encodes CASSPGAWGYEQYF.

The V gene is TRBV5-6, the J gene TRBJ2-7; D is ambiguous. CDR1 SGHDT and CDR2 YYEEEE come from the germline V gene. V lost 2 bases and J lost 2, with 11 bases in between. The CDR3 is 14 residues long. CDR3 nucleotide sequence: TGTGCCAGCAGCTTAGGTATCAGTCCCTACGAGCAGTACTTC. Encoded protein: CASSLGISPYEQYF.

This chain links TRBV28 with TRBJ2-7; 12 positions agree with TRBD1. Germline assignment: CDR1 MDHEN and CDR2 SYDVKM. J gave up 4 bases and V 4 bases, and 11 bases lay outside the gene matches. The CDR3 is 17 residues long. The CDR3 DNA is TGTGCCAGCAGTTCCACCCCCCGGGACAGGGGGCTGTACGAGCAGTACTTC. This codes for CASSSTPRDRGLYEQYF.

The V call is TRBV27, the J call TRBJ2-7, with TRBD2 matching over 9 bases. The length of the CDR3 is 16 residues. The trim removed 3 bases at V and 9 bases at J, leaving 15 bases unmatched. Germline V gene data show CDR1 as MNHEY and CDR2 as SMNVEV (reference sequence). CDR3 region: CASSLLGGASGTAQYF. In DNA, the CDR3 is TGTGCCAGCAGTTTGTTAGGGGGGGCTAGCGGGACGGCGCAGTACTTC.

V gene TRBV19 combines with J gene TRBJ1-1; D is perhaps TRBD1 (5 bases). This CDR3 has 13 amino acids. Trimming removed 6 bases from V and 4 bases from J, with 12 bases in between. Germline CDR1 and CDR2: LNHDA and SQIVND (reference sequence). The CDR3 sequence: CASSPQVGTEAFF. DNA for the CDR3: TGTGCCAGTAGCCCACAGGTGGGCACTGAAGCTTTCTTT.

The chain is built from TRBV27 and TRBJ1-1; 8 bases are shared with TRBD1. The germline CDR1 and CDR2 sequences are MNHEY and SMNVEV (reference sequence). CDR3 length: 16 amino acids. V lost 4 bases and J lost 0; bases outside the gene matches: 7. In nucleotides, the CDR3 is TGTGCCAGCAGTTACTCGACAGGGGCGGTGAACACTGAAGCTTTCTTT. Encoded protein: CASSYSTGAVNTEAFF.

The chain carries TRBV7-9 and TRBJ1-1; weak D call: TRBD1 (5 bases). From germline, CDR1 is SEHNR and CDR2 FQNEAQ (reference sequence). Trimming took off 0 bases at V and 0 bases at J, with 8 bases between the two ends. There are 15 residues in the CDR3. The CDR3 here is CASSLALGLNTEAFF. The CDR3 DNA is TGTGCCAGCAGCTTAGCCTTGGGGCTGAACACTGAAGCTTTCTTT.

V is TRBV19 and J is TRBJ2-2; the D gene could be TRBD1 or TRBD2 (5 bases each). Germline loops: CDR1 LNHDA, CDR2 SQIVND (reference sequence). This CDR3 is 14 amino acids long. The V end was cut by 5 bases, the J end by 2 bases, with 9 bases between. CDR3 sequence reads: CASSWGTNTGELFF. The CDR3 DNA follows: TGTGCCAGTAGTTGGGGGACCAACACCGGGGAGCTGTTTTTT.

This clone was recorded only once. The chain recombines TRBV2 with TRBJ2-3; D is unclear. This CDR3 contains 13 residues. Trimming shortened V by 1 base and J by 3 bases, and 5 bases separated the two germline ends. Germline V CDR1 and CDR2: SNHLY, FYNNEI. The CDR3 coding sequence is TGTGCCAGCAGTGAAGTTGCGACAGATACGCAGTATTTT. It yields the protein CASSEVATDTQYF.

The chain links TRBV27 to TRBJ2-1, with 16 positions matching TRBD2. V shed 5 bases, J shed 1 base, and the junction held 5 bases outside the gene matches. CDR3 size: 18 residues. Germline assignment: CDR1 MNHEY and CDR2 SMNVEV (reference sequence). The CDR3: CASSQGLAGGPSYNEQFF. As DNA, the CDR3 is TGTGCCAGCAGTCAGGGACTAGCGGGGGGGCCTTCCTACAATGAGCAGTTCTTC.

The genes are TRBV5-4 and TRBJ1-5; 7 bases are a match to TRBD1. Trimming cost V 2 bases and J 6 bases; bases outside gene matches: 5. This CDR3 has 14 residues. The germline V gene has CDR1 SGHNT and CDR2 YYREEE (reference sequence). Here the CDR3 reads CASSFRQGVQPQHF. CDR3 sequence (DNA): TGTGCCAGCAGCTTTAGACAGGGAGTTCAGCCCCAGCATTTT. Based on the CDR3 plus reference TRBV5-4 and TRBJ1-5, the full variable domain is ETGVTQSPTHLIKTRGQQVTLRCSSQSGHNTVSWYQQALGQGPQFIFQYYREEENGRGNFPPRFSGLQFPNYSSELNVNALELDDSALYLCASSFRQGVQPQHFGDGTRLSIL.

This chain uses TRBV7-3 with TRBJ2-1; D possibly corresponds to TRBD1 (6 bases). The CDR3 is 15 amino acids. The germline CDR1 and CDR2 sequences are SGHTA and FQGTGA. Trimming took 1 base from V and 5 from J, leaving 12 bases between them. CDR3 in amino acids: CASSLKSRGNNEQFF. As DNA, the CDR3 is TGTGCCAGCAGCTTAAAGTCCAGGGGTAACAATGAGCAGTTCTTC.

This rearrangement joins TRBV29-1 to TRBJ1-3; no reliable D call. The germline gives CDR1 SQVTM, CDR2 ANQGSEA. The CDR3 spans 16 residues. The V end was cut by 5 bases, the J end by 0 bases, with 17 bases between. CDR3 nucleotides: TGCAGCGTTTTGGGTCGAGGACCTCGCTCTGGAAACACCATATATTTT. Protein: CSVLGRGPRSGNTIYF.

CDR3 protein: CASSLIGGTEAFF. DNA of the CDR3: TGTGCCAGCAGCTTAATCGGGGGCACTGAAGCTTTCTTT. The chain combines TRBV7-3 with TRBJ1-1; possibly TRBD1 for D (5 bases). CDR1 and CDR2 (germline): SGHTA, FQGTGA. This CDR3 is built from 13 residues. V was clipped by 1 base and J by 4 bases, with 7 bases between them.

The chain is built from TRBV6-6 and TRBJ2-7; TRBD2 is a possible D gene (6 bases). CDR1 MNHNY and CDR2 SVGAGI come from the germline V gene (reference sequence). V was cut by 5 bases and J by 2 bases, with 10 bases left in between. The CDR3 sequence is 13 residues long. This CDR3 reads CASSRDSTYEQYF. CDR3 sequence (DNA): TGTGCCAGCAGTCGGGACTCGACCTACGAGCAGTACTTC.

This clone is judged medium-sized. The chain employs TRBV6-1 and TRBJ1-2, with D possibly TRBD1 on 5 matching bases. The germline V gene encodes CDR1 MNHNS and CDR2 SASEGT. V lost 7 bases and J lost 5, with 17 bases in between. The length of the CDR3 is 14 residues. The CDR3 sequence is CASNGDQAWYGYTF. In nucleotides, the CDR3 is TGTGCCAGCAACGGGGACCAAGCTTGGTATGGCTACACCTTC.

The rearrangement uses TRBV10-3 and TRBJ2-7; D remains unclear. This CDR3 contains 12 residues. Germline CDR1 and CDR2: ENHRY and SYGVKD. Between the trimmed V and J ends, which lost 5 bases and 4 bases, there was a span of 9 bases. CDR3 sequence: CAISQDGYEQYF. The DNA for the CDR3 is TGTGCCATCAGTCAGGACGGGTACGAGCAGTACTTC.

The V gene is TRBV27, the J gene TRBJ1-5; 8 bases are shared with TRBD1. Germline lookup yields CDR1 MNHEY and CDR2 SMNVEV (reference sequence). The V and J ends lost 5 bases and 4 bases, in that order; junction bases with no gene match: 4. The CDR3 extends over 14 amino acids. This chain's CDR3 is CASSPRTGNQPQHF. For the CDR3, the DNA is TGTGCCAGCAGTCCTCGGACAGGGAATCAGCCCCAGCATTTT.

The V call is TRBV11-2, the J call TRBJ2-7; TRBD1 agrees at 7 bases. Germline V gene lookup returns CDR1 SGHAT and CDR2 FQNNGV. The V and J ends lost 5 bases and 6 bases, in that order; junction bases with no gene match: 4. CDR3 size: 12 residues. The CDR3 loop is CASSDHRGEQYF. CDR3 coding DNA: TGTGCCAGCAGCGATCACAGGGGCGAGCAGTACTTC.